This T cell receptor beta chain was retrieved from a study of cytomegalovirus exposure and HLA in healthy donors. Study at large: Earlier sequencing of 150 million to 200 million T cells yielded 90 million to 140 million unique TCR beta sequences. Samples from HLA-typed donors yielded about 80 million unique TCRs in an early data release.

Germline lookup yields CDR1 SGHVS and CDR2 FNYEAQ. This CDR3 spans 16 amino acids. V shed 6 bases, J shed 5 bases, and the junction held 9 bases outside the gene matches. In regard to this clone: Its target is not known.

60 Vbeta and 13 Jbeta primers were used in PCR. Measured with immunoSEQ multiplex PCR; TCRdb has only the in-frame clones, and not every one. The table lists approximately 190,000 clones, roughly four fifths of them singletons. Study-wide results and limits: In a later analysis, a genetic analysis reported fewer productive-TCR N-insertions in an Asian-associated ancestry cluster than the cohort average. For TCR beta chains, V- and J-gene trimming was later linked to a missense DCLRE1C variant.

The chain recombines TRBV7-6 with TRBJ2-5; 13 bases match TRBD2. The TCR sequence derives from a woman under 30 in good health and CMV-seronegative. Material for sequencing was PBMCs. The CDR3 protein is CASSFSTSGGAETQYF. The DNA of the CDR3 is TGTGCCAGCAGTTTTTCCACTAGCGGGGGGGCTGAGACCCAGTACTTC.